The clone carrying this T cell receptor beta chain has more than one count but fewer than ten. Its antigen is not known. V shed 1 base, J shed 3 bases, and the junction held 1 base outside the gene matches. The CDR3 length is 14 residues. CDR1 SGHAT and CDR2 FQNNGV come from the germline V gene. The data originate from a study of beta chain features in type 1 diabetes. Study-wide points: When Type 1 diabetes patients were examined, their TCRB CDR3s proved moderately but significantly shorter in all four CD4+ subsets.

The study reverse transcribed the entire isolated RNA, so it sequenced expressed TCRB transcripts. Here immunoSEQ multiplex PCR was the method, and the copy in TCRdb shows in-frame clones only, minus some. The sample holds nearly 350,000 clones, over 7% seen once. The chain links TRBV11-2 to TRBJ2-5; the match to TRBD2 covers 8 bases. The sample consisted of central memory CD4+ T cells from blood. This clonotype was sampled from a man aged 25 to 45 with type 1 diabetes. CDR3 amino acids: CASSLALAEETQYF. In DNA form, the CDR3 reads TGTGCCAGCAGCTTAGCACTAGCGGAAGAGACCCAGTACTTC.